The 13 T cell receptor beta chains given below trace back to one sample, sequenced in a study of T cell repertoires in cytomegalovirus infection. What these receptors recognize is not known. TCRdb independently ran MiXCR on the reads; one entry per CDR3 protein. The sample shows 700,000 to 950,000 distinct CDR3 sequences, roughly 33% of them seen only once. Material: cultured CD8+ T cells from PBMCs, obtained from culture after CMV antigen stimulation. These TCRs come from a human donor in good health (CMV status not recorded). Some clones in this sample may be carry-over from other donors' samples.

This clonotype occurred many times. V is TRBV6-1 and J is TRBJ2-7; a possible D gene is TRBD2 (7 bases). Germline-derived CDR1 and CDR2 are MNHNS and SASEGT. Trimming left V 8 bases short and J 6 bases short, with 11 bases between. CDR3 length: 11 residues. CDR3 sequence: CASLRGGEQYF. The CDR3, as DNA: TGTGCCAGCTTGAGGGGGGGCGAGCAGTACTTC.

This clonotype has ten or more counts. The chain uses TRBV7-2 and TRBJ2-1; 8 bases align to TRBD1. Germline lookup yields CDR1 SGHTA and CDR2 FQGNSA. The CDR3 spans 16 residues. Germline trimming cut 5 bases from V and 0 bases from J; bases unmatched to any gene: 6. CDR3 nucleotide sequence: TGTGCCAGCAGCCCCGGACAGGGTCGCTCCTACAATGAGCAGTTCTTC. It yields the protein CASSPGQGRSYNEQFF.

This rearrangement joins TRBV20-1 to TRBJ1-1, with D hard to call. CDR1 DFQATT and CDR2 SNEGSKA come from the germline V gene (reference sequence). V was pared by 6 bases and J by 1 base, with 18 bases between. The CDR3 spans 15 residues. The CDR3 loop is CSAPYWLVKNTEAFF. The CDR3 DNA follows: TGCAGTGCCCCATATTGGCTGGTAAAGAACACTGAAGCTTTCTTT.

The chain uses TRBV10-3 and TRBJ2-5; maybe TRBD2 (5 bases). The CDR3 sequence is 14 residues long. Trimming left V 3 bases short and J 2 bases short, with 10 bases between. Germline V gene sequence: CDR1 ENHRY, CDR2 SYGVKD. The DNA of the CDR3 is TGTGCCATCAGTGAACCGGGGTGGCAAGAGACCCAGTACTTC. As protein: CAISEPGWQETQYF.

This chain links TRBV7-2 with TRBJ1-2, with D unclear. The germline V and J ends were trimmed by 1 base and 4 bases, with 7 bases remaining between them. Germline assignment: CDR1 SGHTA and CDR2 FQGNSA. This CDR3 is 13 amino acids long. The CDR3 is CASSLGPPYGYTF. For the CDR3, the DNA is TGTGCCAGCAGCTTAGGCCCCCCCTATGGCTACACCTTC.

For this clonotype: The germline gene is not matched at one end of the junction; a read error may be the cause. This chain joins TRBV7-2 and TRBJ2-7; 9 bases map to TRBD1. This CDR3 region has 14 residues. Germline values: CDR1 SGHTA, CDR2 FQGNSA. The chain's CDR3 is CASGLGGTGWEQYF. Written as DNA, the CDR3 is TGTGCCAGCGGCTTAGGAGGGACAGGGTGGGAGCAGTACTTC. Full variable domain (outside the CDR3, taken from reference TRBV7-2 and TRBJ2-7): GAGVSQSPSNKVTEKGKDVELRCDPISGHTALYWYRQSLGQGLEFLIYFQGNSAPDKSGLPSDRFSAERTGGSVSTLTIQRTQQEDSAVYLCASGLGGTGWEQYFGPGTRLTVT.

This clonotype was detected ten times or more. This chain links TRBV7-8 with TRBJ2-7, with 10 bases identical to TRBD2. Germline-derived CDR1 and CDR2 are SGHVS and FQNEAQ. The ends lost 5 bases at V and 0 bases at J; junction bases unmatched: 7. CDR3 length equals 16 residues. In nucleotides, the CDR3 is TGTGCCAGCAGCCCCCCGGAGCGGGAGGGCTCCTACGAGCAGTACGTC. Amino acids: CASSPPEREGSYEQYV.

This clonotype was observed at least ten times. This chain links TRBV19 with TRBJ1-2, with TRBD1 as a possible D gene (6 bases). Germline loops: CDR1 LNHDA, CDR2 SQIVND (reference sequence). Trimming left V 9 bases short and J 5 bases short, with 10 bases between. There are 11 residues in the CDR3. Written as DNA, the CDR3 is TGTGCCAGCAGCAGGGGTTATGGCTACACCTTC. Protein product: CASSRGYGYTF.

The table lists this clonotype with a few counts. The V and J genes are TRBV12-3 or TRBV12-4 and TRBJ1-1, with D possibly TRBD1 on 5 matching bases. V gave up 6 bases and J gave up 5 bases, with 16 bases separating them. The CDR3 totals 14 residues. The CDR3, as DNA: TGTGCCAGCAGCCGGCCCGGGGGTCGAACTGAAGCTTTCTTT. Its translation is CASSRPGGRTEAFF.

The chain has TRBV20-1 and TRBJ1-6; TRBD1 might be the D (6 bases). Trimming took 0 bases from V and 7 from J, leaving 13 bases between them. The CDR3 runs 15 residues. The germline CDR1 and CDR2 sequences are DFQATT and SNEGSKA (reference sequence). This CDR3 reads CSARDLRGLNSPLHF. The CDR3 nucleotides are TGCAGTGCTAGAGACCTCAGGGGTTTGAATTCACCCCTCCACTTT.

The chain carries TRBV7-4 and TRBJ2-2; perhaps TRBD1 as D (5 bases). CDR1 is SGHVT, CDR2 SQSDAQ, per germline. The V end lost 5 bases, the J end lost 10 bases, and 14 bases lay between the germline ends. There are 13 residues in the CDR3. CDR3 region: CASSPPGHEELFF. The CDR3 DNA reads TGTGCCAGCAGCCCCCCAGGACATGAGGAGCTGTTTTTT.

This clonotype was detected ten times or more. This chain uses TRBV7-6 with TRBJ1-2; D gene uncertain. Germline V gene data show CDR1 as SGHVS and CDR2 as FNYEAQ. This CDR3 is built from 14 residues. V lost 6 bases to trimming and J lost 2 bases, with 13 bases between them. The CDR3 loop reads CASSQAVGNYGYTF. For the CDR3, the DNA is TGTGCCAGCAGTCAGGCAGTCGGCAACTATGGCTACACCTTC.

A few counts support this clonotype. V is TRBV15 and J is TRBJ2-1; the D is unclear. V was shortened by 0 bases and J by 4 bases, with 13 bases between the two germline ends. Germline CDR1 is LNHNV and CDR2 is YYDKDF (reference sequence). The CDR3 is made up of 16 amino acids. The CDR3 region is CATSRDIGSIYNEQFF. Written as DNA, the CDR3 is TGTGCCACCAGCAGAGATATCGGGTCAATATACAATGAGCAGTTCTTC.